This entry lists 19 T cell receptor beta chains sequenced from one sample in a study of tissue T cells after allogeneic stem cell transplantation. Measured with immunoSEQ multiplex PCR; TCRdb has only the in-frame clones, and not every one. The table lists several thousand clones, approximately 59% of them singletons. Indicated time point: mouse harvest day 7 after allogeneic transplant. Mouse grafts combined 10^7 T-cell-depleted bone marrow cells with 10^6 splenic CD5+ T cells. Sequenced input: spleen. The receptors stem from a female BALB/c mouse given C57BL/6 T cells with graft-versus-host disease after an allogeneic hematopoietic cell transplant.

Concerning this clone itself: Mouse names are used for the genes. The read finishes 1 residue shy of the CDR3 end, and the germline J gene is used to complete it. The chain joins TRBV1 to TRBJ1-1; D ambiguous. The CDR3 extends over 13 amino acids. V was cut by 0 bases and J by 3 bases, with 5 bases left in between. Looked up from germline, CDR1 is NSQYPW and CDR2 is LRSPGD (reference sequence). CDR3 DNA (partial): TGCACCTGCAGTGCAGATGGGGACACAGAAGTCTTC. This codes for CTCSADGDTEVF. The whole CDR3 sequence is CTCSADGDTEVFF.

With respect to this clone: Gene labels here are mouse ones. The read ends 1 residue shy of where the CDR3 ends; the end is completed using the germline J gene. This chain links TRBV13-2 with TRBJ2-5; 8 bases align to TRBD2. The CDR3 is made up of 16 amino acids. J was trimmed by 1 base and V by 2 bases; bases with no gene match: 6. Germline V gene lookup returns CDR1 NNHNN and CDR2 SYGAGS (reference sequence). The DNA read from the CDR3 is TGTGCCAGCGGTGACCCCGCTGGGGGGTACCAAGACACCCAGTAC. This translates into CASGDPAGGYQDTQY. The complete CDR3 protein is CASGDPAGGYQDTQYF.

Note on this clone: The listed genes are named as in mouse. Read data end 1 residue before the CDR3 end; the end is taken from the germline J gene. The chain combines TRBV13-2 with TRBJ1-1; the D gene is possibly TRBD1 (5 bases). The CDR3 totals 15 residues. Trimming took 0 bases from V and 0 from J, leaving 9 bases between them. Per germline, CDR1 NNHNN and CDR2 SYGAGS (reference sequence). CDR3 DNA, as far as it was read: TGTGCCAGCGGTGATGCACGGGGGGCAAACACAGAAGTCTTC. Translating it yields CASGDARGANTEVF. The entire CDR3 protein reads CASGDARGANTEVFF.

By sample fraction, this clone is large (0.1 to 1%). Here the gene names and germline are mouse. The DNA ends 1 residue before the CDR3 does, and the rest of the CDR3 is filled in from the germline J gene. This rearrangement joins TRBV4 to TRBJ2-7, with TRBD1 identical over 7 bases. The CDR3 is 13 residues long. V shed 5 bases, J shed 3 bases, and the junction held 4 bases outside the gene matches. The germline gives CDR1 LGHDT, CDR2 YNNKQL (reference sequence). The chain's CDR3 is CASSRDRFYEQYF. Incomplete CDR3 DNA: TGTGCCAGCAGCCGGGACAGATTCTATGAACAGTAC.

A remark on this clone: Gene names follow the mouse nomenclature. The sequenced fragment ends 1 residue before the CDR3 boundary, so the rest is inferred from the germline J gene. The chain employs TRBV13-2 and TRBJ1-4; D is unclear. CDR1 and CDR2 from the germline V gene are NNHNN and SYGAGS (reference sequence). Trimming took off 0 bases at V and 3 bases at J, with 6 bases between the two ends. This CDR3 region has 14 residues. The CDR3 bases that were read are TGTGCCAGCGGTGATGCTTCAGCCAACGAAAGATTATTT. Translating gives CASGDASANERLF. The full CDR3 reads CASGDASANERLFF.

On this clone itself: Any gene name here is a mouse gene name. The read comes to an end 1 residue before the CDR3 does, leaving the germline J gene to fill in the end. V and J are TRBV13-1 and TRBJ2-7, with 7 bases lining up with TRBD1. Germline CDR1 reads NSHNY; CDR2 reads SYGAGN. The CDR3 covers 13 residues. V was pared by 4 bases and J by 3 bases, with 4 bases of the junction left unmatched. This CDR3 is CASSNGTVYEQYF. The sequenced part of the CDR3 DNA is TGTGCCAGCAGTAACGGGACAGTCTATGAACAGTAC.

Comment on this clone: The germline and genes are mouse ones. The observed sequence ends 1 residue before the CDR3 terminus, with the missing tail filled in from the germline J gene. V is TRBV23 and J is TRBJ2-5; the D call in the table, TRBD2, was not verified against the DNA. The CDR3 is 15 amino acids. From germline, CDR1 is KGHTA and CDR2 FQNQQP. The CDR3 bases that were read are TGCTCCAGCAGTCAATCCTGGGGGGGCCAAGACACCCAGTAC. Translating gives CSSSQSWGGQDTQY. The whole CDR3 region reads CSSSQSWGGQDTQYF.

A remark on this clone: Mouse gene names and germline throughout. The read gets to within 1 residue of the CDR3 end, and the germline J gene fills in the rest. The chain employs TRBV31 and TRBJ2-7; 9 nucleotides agree with TRBD2. The CDR3 consists of 15 residues. CDR1 and CDR2 from the germline V gene are GKSSPN and SITVG. The J segment lost 3 bases and the V segment lost 4 bases, leaving 10 bases of the junction unmatched. The CDR3 reads CAWIGRDWAHYEQYF. CDR3 DNA, as far as it was read: TGTGCCTGGATCGGCCGGGACTGGGCTCACTATGAACAGTAC.

Of note for this clone: Gene names are the mouse ones. The sequence runs out 1 residue before the end of the CDR3; the remainder is reconstructed from the germline J gene. The chain recombines TRBV31 with TRBJ1-4; D possibly corresponds to TRBD1 (5 bases). This CDR3 is 12 amino acids long. V gave up 1 base and J gave up 5 bases, with 5 bases separating them. Germline V CDR1 and CDR2: GKSSPN, SITVG. Incomplete CDR3 DNA: TGTGCCTGGAGTCAGGGGAACGAAAGATTATTT. Its translation: CAWSQGNERLF. The whole CDR3 is CAWSQGNERLFF. Combining the CDR3 with reference TRBV31 and TRBJ1-4 gives the whole variable domain AQTIHQWPVAEIKAVGSPLSLGCTIKGKSSPNLYWYWQATGGTLQQLFYSITVGQVESVVQLNLSASRPKDDQFILSTEKLLLSHSGFYLCAWSQGNERLFFGHGTKLSVL.

This clone has more than one count but fewer than ten. The gene names here belong to mouse. The read falls 1 residue short of the CDR3 end, and the missing part is taken from the germline J gene. The V and J genes are TRBV13-1 and TRBJ2-2; D ambiguous. The CDR3 is 13 residues long. Trimming took 6 bases from V and 1 from J, leaving 7 bases between them. Per germline, CDR1 NSHNY and CDR2 SYGAGN. The sequenced part of the CDR3 DNA is TGTGCCAGCATAGTGGGAAACACCGGGCAGCTCTAC. Protein product: CASIVGNTGQLY. The whole CDR3 protein is CASIVGNTGQLYF.

As to this clone: Here the gene names and germline are mouse. Coverage ceases 1 residue before the CDR3 finishes, and the germline J gene fills in the end. J is TRBJ1-2 and V is TRBV16; TRBD1 agrees at 9 bases. V shed 6 bases and J 0 bases; nucleotides not matched to a gene: 2. This CDR3 region has 14 residues. CDR1 is SGHSA and CDR2 is FRNQAP in the germline V gene. The CDR3 loop reads CASSRDRANSDYTF. The CDR3 DNA, read in part, is TGTGCAAGCAGTAGGGACAGGGCAAACTCCGACTACACC.

Concerning this clone itself: The gene symbols are mouse symbols. The read falls 1 residue short of the CDR3 end, and the missing part is taken from the germline J gene. The chain uses TRBV13-2 and TRBJ2-5; D is possibly TRBD1 or TRBD2 (6 bases each). V was clipped by 5 bases and J by 4 bases, with 14 bases between them. The CDR3 is 14 amino acids. Germline CDR1 and CDR2: NNHNN and SYGAGS (reference sequence). CDR3 DNA (partial): TGTGCCAGCGGCCCGGGGGCGCAGGAAGACACCCAGTAC. It codes for CASGPGAQEDTQY. The CDR3 in its entirety is CASGPGAQEDTQYF.

Concerning this clone: Mouse gene names apply. The read ends 1 residue shy of where the CDR3 ends; the end is completed using the germline J gene. The chain has TRBV26 and TRBJ1-1; D is unclear. Looked up from germline, CDR1 is KGHPV and CDR2 is FQNQEV (reference sequence). V was shortened by 2 bases and J by 0 bases, with 7 bases between the two germline ends. The CDR3 runs 14 residues. The CDR3 loop is CASSLRQSNTEVFF. The DNA read from the CDR3 is TGTGCCAGCAGTCTGAGGCAATCAAACACAGAAGTCTTC.

This clone was seen only once. All gene names here are mouse names. The read falls 1 residue short of the CDR3 end, and the missing part is taken from the germline J gene. The V and J genes are TRBV19 and TRBJ1-1, with unresolved D. V shed 2 bases and J shed 1 base, with 12 bases lying between them. The CDR3 has 15 residues. The germline CDR1 and CDR2 sequences are FNHDT and SITEND (reference sequence). The CDR3 spells CASSIEPGGNTEVFF. Partial CDR3 DNA: TGTGCCAGCAGTATCGAACCGGGAGGAAACACAGAAGTCTTC.

As for this clone: Genes and germline come from the mouse. The CDR3 is cut off 1 residue early in the read; its end comes from the germline J gene. The gene calls are TRBV4 and TRBJ2-7, with 14 positions matching TRBD2. The CDR3 is 18 amino acids. Germline V CDR1 and CDR2: LGHDT, YNNKQL (reference sequence). With V trimmed by 5 bases and J by 2 bases, 11 bases remained unmatched. The CDR3 sequence is CASSRPGLGGRGAYEQYF. CDR3 DNA (partial): TGTGCCAGCAGCCGACCGGGACTGGGGGGGCGCGGGGCCTATGAACAGTAC.

As for this clone: Gene names denote mouse genes. Read coverage stops 1 residue before the CDR3 terminus; the germline J gene supplies the remainder. V and J are TRBV19 and TRBJ2-1, with TRBD2 matching 8 bases. Trimming took 0 bases from V and 2 from J; bases not matched to a gene: 1. This CDR3 has 15 amino acids. Looked up from germline, CDR1 is FNHDT and CDR2 is SITEND (reference sequence). Partial CDR3 DNA: TGTGCCAGCAGTATAGACTGGGGGTACTATGCTGAGCAGTTC. The encoded protein is CASSIDWGYYAEQF. The entire CDR3 sequence reads CASSIDWGYYAEQFF. Variable domain in full (rest from reference TRBV19 and TRBJ2-1): GGIITQTPKFLIGQEGQKLTLKCQQNFNHDTMYWYRQDSGKGLRLIYYSITENDLQKGDLSEGYDASREKKSSFSLTVTSAQKNEMAVFLCASSIDWGYYAEQFFGPGTRLTVL.

With respect to this clone: The genes and germline here are from mouse. The read finishes 1 residue shy of the CDR3 end, and the germline J gene is used to complete it. V and J are TRBV29 and TRBJ1-4; 11 nucleotides agree with TRBD1. Germline V lookup: CDR1 MSHET, CDR2 SYDVDS. The CDR3 runs to 15 residues. V shed 6 bases and J 3 bases; nucleotides not matched to a gene: 3. The CDR3 protein is CASSWTGGPNERLFF. CDR3 DNA, as far as it was read: TGTGCTAGCAGCTGGACAGGGGGCCCCAACGAAAGATTATTT.

On this clone: These gene names are mouse names. The CDR3 end is not reached by the read, which stops 1 residue before it; the germline J gene fills it in. The chain employs TRBV20 and TRBJ1-3; possible D gene TRBD1, 5 bases. Germline V lookup: CDR1 GFQATS, CDR2 STVNSAI. The CDR3 runs 15 residues. The germline V and J ends were trimmed by 1 base and 0 bases, with 10 bases remaining between them. The CDR3 loop is CGARVPGTSGNTLYF. The CDR3 DNA, read in part, is TGTGGTGCTAGGGTTCCAGGGACTTCTGGAAATACGCTCTAT.

Worth noting for this clone: The listed genes are named as in mouse. The missing CDR3 end, 1 residue past where the read stops, is filled in from the germline J gene. This chain links TRBV3 with TRBJ2-7, with 9 bases identical to TRBD2. Germline CDR1 SNHLY, CDR2 FYNGKV (reference sequence). The CDR3 loop spans 14 amino acids. The ends lost 4 bases at V and 7 bases at J; junction bases unmatched: 8. This chain's CDR3 is CASSSRLGEGEQYF. The sequenced CDR3 bases are TGTGCCAGCAGCTCCCGACTGGGGGAGGGGGAACAGTAC.